This is a list of T cell receptor beta chains from one sample in a study of cytomegalovirus exposure and HLA in healthy donors. Produced via immunoSEQ multiplex PCR; TCRdb's table is partial and in-frame only. The sample has about 270,000 clones, roughly two thirds seen once. The sample consisted of PBMCs. These receptors originate from a female donor in good health and CMV-seronegative. CDR3s include the opening cysteine and the closing phenylalanine or tryptophan. A D gene is named only where the DNA matches it firmly. Size tells how often a clone was seen (once, few, many) or the class of an expanded clone, and some rows leave it out.

j_gene | len | v_gene | d_gene | abundance | CDR3nt | CDR3aa
TRBJ2-7 | 11 | TRBV27 | - | - | TGTGCCAGCTCTCTGGGCACCAAACAGTACTTC | CASSLGTKQYF
TRBJ1-2 | 13 | TRBV18 | - | - | TGTGCCAGCTCACCCAGGGTTGACTATGGCTACACCTTC | CASSPRVDYGYTF
TRBJ2-7 | 16 | TRBV5-6 | - | - | TGTGCCAGCAGCTTTCGCACGATAGCGGACTCCTACGAGCAGTACTTC | CASSFRTIADSYEQYF
TRBJ2-7 | 12 | TRBV5-8 | - | - | TGTGCCAGCAGCTTGGTGCGCTACGAGCAGTACTTC | CASSLVRYEQYF
TRBJ1-5 | 15 | TRBV4-1 | - | few | TGCGCCAGCAGCCAAGATTTGTCAGGGCATCAGCCCCAGCATTTT | CASSQDLSGHQPQHF
TRBJ2-1 | 15 | TRBV29-1 | TRBD1 | - | TGCAGCGTGCTAACCCCGGGACAGGGGAGCGATGAGCAGTTCTTC | CSVLTPGQGSDEQFF
TRBJ1-2 | 13 | TRBV19 | - | - | TGTACCAGTAGTTCACAGGACAACTATGGCTACACCTTC | CTSSSQDNYGYTF
TRBJ1-3 | 14 | TRBV5-6 | TRBD1 | few | TGTGCCAGCAGCTCGACAGGGACTGGAAACACCATATATTTT | CASSSTGTGNTIYF
TRBJ2-1 | 16 | TRBV5-6 | TRBD1 | few | TGTGCCACACCACTACGGCAGGGGGCGGAGGACAATGAGCAGTTCTTC | CATPLRQGAEDNEQFF
TRBJ2-7 | 14 | TRBV5-5 | TRBD1 | - | TGTGCCAGCAGCTTGGGCCAGGGGGATTACGAGCAGTACTTC | CASSLGQGDYEQYF
TRBJ2-1 | 18 | TRBV7-9 | TRBD1 | - | TGTGCCAGCAGCTTAATAAATTCCGGGACAGGAGTCTACAATGAGCAGTTCTTC | CASSLINSGTGVYNEQFF
TRBJ2-2 | 14 | TRBV6-6 | TRBD1 | - | TGTGCCAGCAGCCGGGACAGGGGATCCGGGGAGCTGTTTTTT | CASSRDRGSGELFF
TRBJ2-7 | 15 | TRBV5-3 | - | once | TGTGCCAGAAGCGCGACTAAGCGGGCTCCCTACGAGCAGTACTTC | CARSATKRAPYEQYF
TRBJ2-7 | 13 | TRBV7-2 | - | once | TGTGCCAGCAGCACCGGGAACACCTACGAGCAGTACTTC | CASSTGNTYEQYF
TRBJ2-1 | 14 | TRBV5-6 | TRBD2 | - | TGTGCCAGCAGCCGCTTGGCGGGAGTGGATGAGCAGTTCTTC | CASSRLAGVDEQFF
TRBJ2-7 | 13 | TRBV7-2 | - | - | TGTGCCAGCAGCTTAGGAGCGGGTCCCGAGCAGTACTTC | CASSLGAGPEQYF
TRBJ2-2 | 15 | TRBV15 | - | - | TGTGCCACCAGCAGAGATCTAGGAGGAACCGGGGAGCTGTTTTTT | CATSRDLGGTGELFF
TRBJ2-7 | 11 | TRBV28 | - | once | TGTGCCAGCAGTAACTACTACGAGCAGTACTTC | CASSNYYEQYF
TRBJ1-1 | 14 | TRBV7-3 | TRBD1 | once | TGTGCCAGCAGCGCGCAAGGACAGGGCACTGAAGCTTTCTTT | CASSAQGQGTEAFF
TRBJ2-1 | 12 | TRBV19 | - | few | TGTGCCAGTAGCTTTCGGGGCAATGAGCAGTTCTTC | CASSFRGNEQFF
TRBJ2-1 | 15 | TRBV6-1 | - | - | TGTGCCAGCAGTGAATTATTAGCGGAGTACAATGAGCAGTTCTTC | CASSELLAEYNEQFF
TRBJ2-7 | 18 | TRBV5-1 | - | - | TGCGCCAGCAGCCCCGATGGACTCTCGCATTGGGGTGAATACGAGCAGTACTTC | CASSPDGLSHWGEYEQYF
TRBJ1-1 | 13 | TRBV9 | - | few | TGTGCCAGCAGCGTATCTCCGGGGACTGAAGCTTTCTTT | CASSVSPGTEAFF
TRBJ2-2 | 17 | TRBV12-2 | - | few | TGTGCAAGTCGCTTAGCGAGGCGTCGGAGTCTCACCGGGGAGCTGTTTTTT | CASRLARRRSLTGELFF
TRBJ2-5 | 11 | TRBV20-1 | - | - | TGCAGTGCTCTACGTCAAGAGACCCAGTACTTC | CSALRQETQYF
TRBJ2-7 | 15 | TRBV7-2 | - | - | TGTGCCAGCAGCACATCCGGGACTTCCGCCTACGAGCAGTACTTC | CASSTSGTSAYEQYF
TRBJ2-5 | 15 | TRBV19 | TRBD1 | - | TGTGCCAGTAGTCTATGGGACAGCTCCCAAGAGACCCAGTACTTC | CASSLWDSSQETQYF
TRBJ2-4 | 11 | TRBV30 | - | - | TGTGCCACCGAGGCCAAAAACATTCAGTACTTC | CATEAKNIQYF
TRBJ2-3 | 15 | TRBV11-2 | TRBD2 | - | TGTGCCAGCAGCTTAGTCCTAGCGGGACCAGATACGCAGTATTTT | CASSLVLAGPDTQYF
TRBJ2-1 | 16 | TRBV6-5 | TRBD2 | - | TGTGCCAGCAGTTCTAGCGGGAGACCGAGGGGGAATGAGCAGTTCTTC | CASSSSGRPRGNEQFF
TRBJ2-3 | 17 | TRBV2 | TRBD1 | - | TGTGCCAGCAGTGAATGGCTGGGACAGGCGGGCACAGATACGCAGTATTTT | CASSEWLGQAGTDTQYF
TRBJ2-1 | 13 | TRBV18 | TRBD1 | - | TGTGCCAGCTCGCAGGGGACAGCGTATGAGCAGTTCTTC | CASSQGTAYEQFF
TRBJ2-4 | 13 | TRBV9 | TRBD2 | - | TGTGCCAGCAGCCCATCGGGAGGGGGAATTCAGTACTTC | CASSPSGGGIQYF
TRBJ1-1 | 11 | TRBV5-4 | - | once | TGTGCCAGCCAGCGTGGTACTGAAGCTTTCTTT | CASQRGTEAFF
TRBJ2-5 | 13 | TRBV5-1 | TRBD1 | - | TGCGCCAGCAGGGTAGGGGGCGAAGAGACCCAGTACTTC | CASRVGGEETQYF
TRBJ1-1 | 14 | TRBV18 | - | - | TGTGCCAGCTCTTTCTCTGGCAGAGGGACTGAAGCTTTCTTT | CASSFSGRGTEAFF
TRBJ2-7 | 15 | TRBV7-9 | TRBD2 | - | TGTGCCAGCAGCTCCCATAGCGGGACACTTTACGAGCAGTACTTC | CASSSHSGTLYEQYF
TRBJ2-3 | 15 | TRBV5-3 | TRBD2 | - | TGTGCCCAAAATGGGCGGGAGTGTCGCACAGATACGCAGTATTTT | CAQNGRECRTDTQYF
TRBJ2-3 | 15 | TRBV18 | TRBD1 | - | TGTGCCAGCTCTCTCGGGACAGGGGTCACAGATACGCAGTATTTT | CASSLGTGVTDTQYF
TRBJ2-1 | 15 | TRBV9 | TRBD2 | - | TGTGCCAGCGCGTACGGGGGTGGGAGGGTCGATGAGCAGTTCTTC | CASAYGGGRVDEQFF
TRBJ1-1 | 15 | TRBV10-3 | - | few | TGTGCCATCAGTGAGTCCTCTTCTATAAACACTGAAGCTTTCTTT | CAISESSSINTEAFF
TRBJ2-5 | 16 | TRBV7-9 | TRBD2 | - | TGTGCCAGCAGCTTAGGGGCCCGGGGAGGGATCGAGACCCAGTACTTC | CASSLGARGGIETQYF
TRBJ1-5 | 16 | TRBV7-9 | - | - | TGTGCCAGCAGCCCAGGACGGGGGGCGCCCGGTCAGCCCCAGCATTTT | CASSPGRGAPGQPQHF
TRBJ2-1 | 15 | TRBV11-2 | - | - | TGTGCCAGCAGCCCCTTCCGGAGCTCCTACAATGAGCAGTTCTTC | CASSPFRSSYNEQFF
TRBJ2-7 | 15 | TRBV9 | TRBD1 | - | TGTGCCAGCAGCCGTAGGGGACAGGGACCCTACGAGCAGTACTTC | CASSRRGQGPYEQYF